The 15 T cell receptor beta chains listed next were all sequenced from one sample in a study of T cells in Graves' hyperthyroidism and ophthalmopathy. TCR beta CDR3 regions were amplified from RNA transcripts. Researchers ran a first-round RT-PCR on the TCR CDR3 using the HTBI primer set. TCRdb processed the multiplex PCR reads anew with MiXCR; each CDR3 protein has one entry. The sample lists some 650,000 distinct CDR3 sequences; roughly 16% were seen once. Material for sequencing was blood. These TCRs come from a middle-aged woman with Graves' ophthalmopathy.

This clonotype was seen a few times. This sequence joins TRBV7-8 and TRBJ1-3; D is undetermined. Trimming removed 4 bases from V and 0 bases from J, with 13 bases in between. Germline loops: CDR1 SGHVS, CDR2 FQNEAQ. This CDR3 comprises 16 residues. CDR3 nucleotides: TGTGCCAGCAGCTCCGCCCCGCGCCTCTCTGGAAACACCATATATTTT. This gives the protein CASSSAPRLSGNTIYF.

This clonotype came up many times. The rearrangement joins TRBV5-1 to TRBJ2-3, with D uncertain. The CDR3 has 12 residues. The germline V and J ends were trimmed by 0 bases and 4 bases, with 3 bases remaining between them. Per the germline V gene, CDR1 is SGHRS and CDR2 is YFSETQ. In nucleotides, the CDR3 is TGCGCCAGCAGCTTGGACGCAGATACGCAGTATTTT. Its translation: CASSLDADTQYF.

The chain combines TRBV20-1 with TRBJ1-2; tentative D call: TRBD1 (5 bases). Trimming cost V 5 bases and J 4 bases, with 14 bases left between them. Germline lookup yields CDR1 DFQATT and CDR2 SNEGSKA (reference sequence). This CDR3 has 13 amino acids. CDR3 loop: CSALTQGIYGYTF. CDR3 DNA sequence: TGCAGTGCTTTAACCCAGGGTATCTATGGCTACACCTTC.

This clonotype was counted between two and nine times. The rearrangement joins TRBV5-8 to TRBJ1-4, with D uncertain. The V end was cut by 2 bases, the J end by 0 bases, with 11 bases between. CDR1 is SGHTS and CDR2 is YDEGEE in the germline V gene. The CDR3 is 16 amino acids. The CDR3 region has the DNA TGTGCCAGCAGCTTAAGTCCGGGGACAACTAATGAAAAACTGTTTTTT. Protein sequence: CASSLSPGTTNEKLFF.

This clonotype was picked up a small number of times. The rearrangement links TRBV7-6 to TRBJ1-6; weak D call: TRBD1 (6 bases). V was shortened by 1 base and J by 6 bases, with 13 bases between the two germline ends. The CDR3 loop spans 16 amino acids. The germline V gene has CDR1 SGHVS and CDR2 FNYEAQ. The CDR3 sequence is CASSLGIRGSNSPLHF. The CDR3 DNA reads TGTGCCAGCAGCTTAGGAATAAGGGGGTCTAATTCACCCCTCCACTTT. Supplemented by reference TRBV7-6 and TRBJ1-6, the full variable domain reads GAGVSQSPRYKVTKRGQDVALRCDPISGHVSLYWYRQALGQGPEFLTYFNYEAQQDKSGLPNDRFSAERPEGSISTLTIQRTEQRDSAMYRCASSLGIRGSNSPLHFGNGTRLTVT.

This clonotype has at least ten counts. J is TRBJ2-7 and V is TRBV5-1, with TRBD1 matching over 10 bases. Germline V gene lookup returns CDR1 SGHRS and CDR2 YFSETQ. Trimming took 7 bases from V and 5 from J; bases not matched to a gene: 9. This CDR3 is built from 14 residues. CDR3 coding DNA: TGCGCCAGCCCCCGCGGACAGGGGGTCCACGAGCAGTACTTC. This codes for CASPRGQGVHEQYF.

The gene calls are TRBV2 and TRBJ1-1; 9 bases are a match to TRBD1. V lost 5 bases and J lost 2; bases outside the gene matches: 18. Looked up from germline, CDR1 is SNHLY and CDR2 is FYNNEI. The CDR3 is 19 residues long. CDR3 sequence (DNA): TGTGCCAGCAGTCAAATTCCGGGACAGGGCCTCGGAGTAAACACTGAAGCTTTCTTT. It codes for CASSQIPGQGLGVNTEAFF.

In this sample, this clonotype turned up many times. The V gene is TRBV7-6, the J gene TRBJ2-1; TRBD2 is a possible D gene (6 bases). Germline-derived CDR1 and CDR2 are SGHVS and FNYEAQ. The CDR3 totals 14 residues. Between the trimmed V and J ends, which lost 1 base and 4 bases, there was a span of 8 bases. Here the CDR3 DNA reads TGTGCCAGCAGCTTAGGGGACTTTTACAATGAGCAGTTCTTC. Translating it yields CASSLGDFYNEQFF.

The chain uses TRBV6-1 and TRBJ1-5, with 7 bases matching TRBD1. Germline-derived CDR1 and CDR2 are MNHNS and SASEGT. This CDR3 is 12 amino acids long. Losses at the gene ends were 10 bases for V and 1 base for J; bases not matched to a gene: 1. The CDR3: CATGGSNQPQHF. CDR3 coding DNA: TGTGCCACAGGGGGAAGCAATCAGCCCCAGCATTTT.

This clonotype was counted many times. V gene TRBV6-1 combines with J gene TRBJ2-7, with D possibly being TRBD1 or TRBD2 (5 bases each). In germline, CDR1 is MNHNS, CDR2 SASEGT. This CDR3 is built from 14 residues. V gave up 3 bases and J gave up 3 bases, with 12 bases separating them. The CDR3 loop reads CASSEMGVVYEQYF. CDR3 DNA sequence: TGTGCCAGCAGTGAGATGGGGGTCGTCTACGAGCAGTACTTC.

This sequence joins TRBV6-1 and TRBJ1-1; D gene ambiguous. Germline-derived CDR1 and CDR2 are MNHNS and SASEGT. Trimming shortened V by 6 bases and J by 0 bases, and 29 bases separated the two germline ends. The CDR3 spans 20 residues. CDR3 nucleotides: TGTGCCAGCAGCCGGGCGGTGGATTTCCCGGGTCTCCTCATGAACACTGAAGCTTTCTTT. It specifies CASSRAVDFPGLLMNTEAFF.

A few counts support this clonotype. The chain is built from TRBV7-9 and TRBJ2-1; 9 bases fit TRBD2. V lost 5 bases to trimming and J lost 10 bases; unmatched junction nucleotides: 6. Germline V gene lookup returns CDR1 SEHNR and CDR2 FQNEAQ (reference sequence). The CDR3 is 13 residues long. CDR3 DNA sequence: TGTGCCAGCAGCCCTGGGACTAGCAAAGAGCAGTTCTTC. Translating gives CASSPGTSKEQFF.

This clonotype was picked up many times. Here the CDR3 DNA reads TGTGCCAGCAAGACTAGCGAGTTCACAGATACGCAGTATTTT. This encodes CASKTSEFTDTQYF. The chain employs TRBV2 and TRBJ2-3, with 8 bases identical to TRBD2. Trimming removed 7 bases from V and 2 bases from J; junction bases left unmatched: 5. The V gene's germline CDR1 is SNHLY and CDR2 FYNNEI. This CDR3 has 14 residues.

This clonotype has just a few counts. The chain is built from TRBV20-1 and TRBJ2-1, with D perhaps given as TRBD1 or TRBD2 (5 bases each). The germline V gene has CDR1 DFQATT and CDR2 SNEGSKA (reference sequence). The CDR3 totals 13 residues. V was pared by 6 bases and J by 7 bases, with 16 bases between. CDR3 sequence (DNA): TGCAGTGCCGAGGGGCGTCCCGGGAATGAGCAGTTCTTC. As protein: CSAEGRPGNEQFF.

The sample holds many counts of this clonotype. In DNA, the CDR3 is TGTGCCAGCTCACCAGGGATCCGTGAGCAGTTCTTC. This gives the protein CASSPGIREQFF. The V and J genes are TRBV18 and TRBJ2-1; the D is unclear. Trimming stripped 2 bases from V and 9 bases from J, with 8 bases between. From germline, CDR1 is KGHSH and CDR2 LQKENI. This CDR3 has 12 amino acids.